The 13 T cell receptor beta chains listed next were all sequenced from one sample in a study of HIV-infected patients and healthy controls (dated by TCRdb to the mid-2010s). Whole blood was used without cell fractionation, so all unsorted peripheral T cells were reflected in the repertoire. The method was 5' RACE. The sequencing machine was an Illumina MiSeq. Using SuperScript III with primers targeting the alpha and beta constant regions, 500 ng of RNA was reverse transcribed. Separate libraries for the alpha and beta chains were generated through chain-specific third strand synthesis that incorporated multiplexing indices. The public reads were reprocessed in TCRdb via fastp at Q25 and MiXCR, keeping in-frame beta chains. Identical CDR3 proteins give one entry, which carries the most common genes and DNA. A total of approximately 11,000 distinct CDR3 sequences appear in this sample, about 5.1% of them only once. The ten largest make up roughly 3% of the sample.

The specimen was blood. The receptors were gathered from an adult in good health.

This clonotype counts as medium-sized (0.01 to 0.1%). The chain links TRBV2 to TRBJ2-2; 8 bases map to TRBD1. This CDR3 is 14 amino acids long. V gave up 8 bases and J gave up 4 bases; unmatched junction bases: 6. Looked up from germline, CDR1 is SNHLY and CDR2 is FYNNEI. CDR3 protein: CASEGQGITGELFF. CDR3 in DNA: TGTGCCAGCGAAGGACAGGGTATCACCGGGGAGCTGTTTTTT.

This clonotype has a count of ten or more. The CDR3 region is CASSQDWSRGAFF. DNA for the CDR3: TGTGCCAGCAGCCAAGATTGGAGTCGTGGGGCTTTCTTT. The V and J genes are TRBV3-1 and TRBJ1-1; D remains ambiguous. Deletions cut 0 bases from V and 11 bases from J, with 13 bases between. Germline assignment: CDR1 LGHDT and CDR2 YNNKEL (reference sequence). This CDR3 region has 13 residues.

This clonotype was counted many times. This chain joins TRBV20-1 and TRBJ2-3, with D unclear. The length of the CDR3 is 13 residues. Germline V gene sequence: CDR1 DFQATT, CDR2 SNEGSKA (reference sequence). Trimming removed 3 bases from V and 2 bases from J, with 9 bases in between. The CDR3 region is CSASPGFTDTQYF. Here the CDR3 DNA reads TGCAGTGCTAGCCCCGGCTTCACAGATACGCAGTATTTT.

This clonotype is medium-sized (0.01 to 0.1%) in the sample. This rearrangement joins TRBV3-1 to TRBJ2-5; no clear D gene. The CDR3 covers 15 residues. The V gene lost 1 base and the J gene lost 9 bases, with 18 bases spanning the gap. Germline V gene lookup returns CDR1 LGHDT and CDR2 YNNKEL (reference sequence). CDR3 amino acids: CASSQGPGPSDPQYF. DNA for the CDR3: TGTGCCAGCAGCCAAGGCCCCGGACCCTCAGACCCCCAGTACTTC.

In regard to this clonotype: Since a much larger clone is just one base distant, this may be a read error. The V gene is TRBV30, the J gene TRBJ2-7; 7 bases map to TRBD1. The CDR3 has 14 amino acids. The V segment lost 3 bases and the J segment 4 bases; nucleotides outside the gene matches: 9. CDR1 and CDR2 (germline): GTSNPN, SVGIG (reference sequence). The chain's CDR3 is CAWRRQGRGYEQYF. CDR3 in DNA: TGTGCCTGGAGGAGACAGGGAAGAGGGTACGAGCAGTACTTC.

The sample holds a few counts of this clonotype. The J gene is TRBJ2-7, the V gene TRBV19; 8 positions agree with TRBD1. V trimming: 5 bases; J trimming: 3 bases; junction bases outside the gene matches: 3. The CDR3 totals 13 residues. The germline V gene encodes CDR1 LNHDA and CDR2 SQIVND (reference sequence). The CDR3 DNA reads TGTGCCAGTAGTTACGGACAGGGCTACGAGCAGTACTTC. It is translated as CASSYGQGYEQYF.

This clonotype has ten or more counts. The rearrangement joins TRBV20-1 to TRBJ2-2; D is ambiguous. Between the trimmed V and J ends, which lost 6 bases and 6 bases, there was a span of 8 bases. The length of the CDR3 is 11 residues. Germline CDR1 reads DFQATT; CDR2 reads SNEGSKA (reference sequence). Here the CDR3 reads CSAPRSGELFF. DNA for the CDR3: TGCAGTGCCCCTAGATCCGGGGAGCTGTTTTTT.

This clonotype counts as medium-sized. The chain employs TRBV5-1 and TRBJ2-2; tentatively, D is TRBD1 (6 bases). Deletions cut 4 bases from V and 6 bases from J, with 13 bases between. The CDR3 runs 14 residues. CDR1 and CDR2 (germline): SGHRS, YFSETQ. CDR3 bases: TGCGCCAGCAGCCAGAGGACAGTCGCCGGGGAGCTGTTTTTT. It codes for CASSQRTVAGELFF.

There are many counts of this clonotype. The chain couples TRBV20-1 to TRBJ2-1; TRBD1 or TRBD2 may be the D gene (6 bases each). The V and J ends lost 2 bases and 7 bases respectively, with 18 bases between them. Germline CDR1 and CDR2: DFQATT and SNEGSKA (reference sequence). The CDR3 contains 15 residues. CDR3 protein: CSARSGGGMRNEQFF. CDR3 bases: TGCAGTGCTAGATCAGGAGGGGGAATGAGGAATGAGCAGTTCTTC.

This clonotype has at least ten counts. V is TRBV25-1 and J is TRBJ1-2; 12 nucleotides agree with TRBD1. The germline V gene encodes CDR1 MGHDK and CDR2 SYGVNS. V lost 1 base to trimming and J lost 3 bases; unmatched junction nucleotides: 6. The CDR3 spans 17 residues. As DNA, the CDR3 is TGTGCCAGCAGTGAATGGGGACAGGGGGCAAAAGACTATGGCTACACCTTC. This gives the protein CASSEWGQGAKDYGYTF.

This chain joins TRBV19 and TRBJ2-6; TRBD1 might be the D (6 bases). Looked up from germline, CDR1 is LNHDA and CDR2 is SQIVND (reference sequence). The CDR3 contains 18 residues. V lost 0 bases and J lost 2, with 14 bases in between. CDR3 residues: CASSIDRQDQTGANVLTF. The CDR3 DNA is TGTGCCAGTAGTATAGATCGACAGGATCAAACTGGGGCCAACGTCCTGACTTTC.

Many counts were recorded for this clonotype. This chain links TRBV7-6 with TRBJ2-7; D uncertain. Trimming pared 5 bases from V and 5 bases from J, leaving 16 bases between. This CDR3 is built from 14 residues. The germline CDR1 and CDR2 sequences are SGHVS and FNYEAQ. The CDR3 bases are TGTGCCAGCAGCCCGACCGCCCTTCGGCACGAGCAGTACTTC. Protein sequence: CASSPTALRHEQYF.

This clonotype is labeled medium-sized. This chain uses TRBV29-1 with TRBJ2-2; D perhaps matches TRBD1 (6 bases). This CDR3 region has 14 residues. V shed 3 bases and J shed 4 bases, with 12 bases lying between them. The germline gives CDR1 SQVTM, CDR2 ANQGSEA. CDR3 sequence reads: CSVDLQGTTGELFF. CDR3 bases: TGCAGCGTTGATCTACAGGGCACCACCGGGGAGCTGTTTTTT.